This is a list of T cell receptor beta chains from one sample in a study of T cells in localized non-small cell lung cancer. Profiling relied on immunoSEQ multiplex PCR, and the TCRdb table lists in-frame clones only, not all of them. In the table there are some 30,000 clones, roughly 94% of which are singletons. Sequencing used peripheral blood, obtained before any cancer treatment. These receptors came from a woman aged 40-75 years with stage I lung adenocarcinoma. The CDR3 runs from the conserved cysteine through the conserved F or W. A D gene is named only where the DNA matches it firmly. Size values are once, few and many counts, or a class for expanded clones, and some rows have none.

CASTSTLGSTGELFF | TGTGCCAGCACGTCAACCCTTGGTAGCACCGGGGAGCTGTTTTTT | TRBJ2-2 | TRBV19 | NA | NA
CASGTLNTGELFF | TGTGCCAGCGGGACCCTTAACACCGGGGAGCTGTTTTTT | TRBJ2-2 | TRBV28 | NA | NA
CASSLDRGFLAKNIQYF | TGTGCCAGCAGCTTGGACAGGGGCTTTCTAGCCAAAAACATTCAGTACTTC | TRBJ2-4 | TRBV5-6 | TRBD1 | NA
CASSLTKGSAYGYTF | TGTGCCAGCAGTTTAACAAAGGGTTCCGCGTATGGCTACACCTTC | TRBJ1-2 | TRBV2 | NA | NA
CASRRLRGTDYEQYF | TGTGCCAGCAGGAGACTGAGGGGGACAGATTACGAGCAGTACTTC | TRBJ2-7 | TRBV7-8 | TRBD1 | NA
CASSLSKNSPLHF | TGTGCCAGCAGTCTCAGTAAGAATTCACCCCTCCACTTT | TRBJ1-6 | TRBV2 | NA | NA
CASSRTGQGTLETQYF | TGCGCCAGCAGCAGGACCGGACAGGGTACGTTAGAGACCCAGTACTTC | TRBJ2-5 | TRBV5-1 | TRBD1 | once
CASSPRAGLINYGYTF | TGTGCCAGCAGCCCCAGAGCAGGGCTAATTAACTATGGCTACACCTTC | TRBJ1-2 | TRBV7-2 | NA | NA
CASSLYSSGSIYEQFF | TGTGCCAGCAGCTTATACTCTAGCGGGAGTATCTATGAGCAGTTCTTC | TRBJ2-1 | TRBV7-2 | TRBD2 | NA
CASSLGQGADEQYF | TGCGCCAGCAGCTTGGGACAGGGGGCGGATGAGCAGTACTTC | TRBJ2-7 | TRBV5-1 | TRBD1 | NA
CASSFGGRDGTEAFF | TGTGCCAGCAGCTTCGGGGGTCGGGATGGTACTGAAGCTTTCTTT | TRBJ1-1 | TRBV7-3 | NA | NA
CASTVQAPNYGYTF | TGTGCCAGCACCGTACAGGCACCAAACTATGGCTACACCTTC | TRBJ1-2 | TRBV28 | NA | NA
CASSPGLAVISTDTQYF | TGCGCCAGCAGCCCGGGACTAGCAGTCATTAGCACAGATACGCAGTATTTT | TRBJ2-3 | TRBV4-3 | TRBD2 | NA
CASSYSAWGPDTQYF | TGTGCCAGCAGTTACTCGGCCTGGGGGCCAGATACGCAGTATTTT | TRBJ2-3 | TRBV6-5 | NA | NA
CASRKRYTGGGPSNEQFF | TGTGCCAGCAGAAAGAGATACACTGGTGGGGGCCCGAGTAATGAGCAGTTCTTC | TRBJ2-1 | TRBV7-2 | NA | few
CASSLTGALFTAYNSPLHF | TGTGCCAGCAGCTTAACAGGGGCACTGTTTACCGCCTATAATTCACCCCTCCACTTT | TRBJ1-6 | TRBV7-2 | TRBD1 | NA
CASSRFPGQGAGELFF | TGTGCCAGCAGTCGATTCCCGGGACAGGGGGCCGGGGAGCTGTTTTTT | TRBJ2-2 | TRBV5-4 | TRBD1 | NA
CASSPDRGRNTIYF | TGTGCCAGCTCACCTGACAGGGGAAGAAACACCATATATTTT | TRBJ1-3 | TRBV18 | TRBD1 | NA
CASSYRSVGANNEQFF | TGTGCCAGCAGCTACCGGTCTGTTGGAGCGAATAATGAGCAGTTCTTC | TRBJ2-1 | TRBV7-9 | NA | NA
CASSQGALTVFF | TGTGCCAGCAGTCAGGGGGCCCTTACGGTTTTCTTT | TRBJ1-1 | TRBV11-3 | TRBD1 | NA
CASSPSDKPRETQYF | TGTGCCAGCAGTCCTTCGGACAAGCCAAGGGAGACCCAGTACTTC | TRBJ2-5 | TRBV27 | NA | NA
CATSGRSSGNTIYF | TGTGCCACCAGCGGACGCAGCTCTGGAAACACCATATATTTT | TRBJ1-3 | TRBV15 | NA | NA